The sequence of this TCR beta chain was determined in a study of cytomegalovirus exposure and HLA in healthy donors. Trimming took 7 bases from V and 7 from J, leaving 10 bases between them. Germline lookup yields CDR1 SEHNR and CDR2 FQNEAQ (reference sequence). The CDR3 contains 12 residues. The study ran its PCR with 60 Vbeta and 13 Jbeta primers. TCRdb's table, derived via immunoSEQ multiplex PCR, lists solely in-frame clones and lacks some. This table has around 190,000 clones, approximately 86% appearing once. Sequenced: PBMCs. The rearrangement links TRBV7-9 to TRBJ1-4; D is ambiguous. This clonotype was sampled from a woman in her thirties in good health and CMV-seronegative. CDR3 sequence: CASTMSGEKLFF. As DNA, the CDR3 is TGTGCCAGCACCATGAGTGGTGAAAAACTGTTTTTT.